This T cell receptor (beta chain) was captured in a study of blood T cell repertoires in COVID-19. The CDR3 sequence is 16 residues long. Germline trimming cut 3 bases from V and 8 bases from J; bases unmatched to any gene: 11. CDR1 and CDR2 from the germline V gene are KGHSH and LQKENI. In the study's own analysis: Amplifying reference gene primers gave estimates of nucleated cell counts. Only in-frame clones appear in the TCRdb table, and some are missing; sequencing was by immunoSEQ multiplex PCR. The V and J calls and clone size were taken over from that table, and D and trimming were inferred from the DNA. The sample yields some 250,000 clones, under 90% seen once.

Sequenced: peripheral blood. This sequence was found in a man aged 55 to 70 with acute or convalescent COVID-19. The V gene is TRBV18, the J gene TRBJ1-4, with 8 bases identical to TRBD1. CDR3 region: CASSPQAGTGYEKLFF. In nucleotides, the CDR3 is TGTGCCAGCTCACCGCAAGCCGGGACAGGATACGAAAAACTGTTTTTT. The whole variable domain, remainder taken from reference TRBV18 and TRBJ1-4, is NAGVMQNPRHLVRRRGQEARLRCSPMKGHSHVYWYRQLPEEGLKFMVYLQKENIIDESGMPKERFSAEFPKEGPSILRIQQVVRGDSAAYFCASSPQAGTGYEKLFFGSGTQLSVL.